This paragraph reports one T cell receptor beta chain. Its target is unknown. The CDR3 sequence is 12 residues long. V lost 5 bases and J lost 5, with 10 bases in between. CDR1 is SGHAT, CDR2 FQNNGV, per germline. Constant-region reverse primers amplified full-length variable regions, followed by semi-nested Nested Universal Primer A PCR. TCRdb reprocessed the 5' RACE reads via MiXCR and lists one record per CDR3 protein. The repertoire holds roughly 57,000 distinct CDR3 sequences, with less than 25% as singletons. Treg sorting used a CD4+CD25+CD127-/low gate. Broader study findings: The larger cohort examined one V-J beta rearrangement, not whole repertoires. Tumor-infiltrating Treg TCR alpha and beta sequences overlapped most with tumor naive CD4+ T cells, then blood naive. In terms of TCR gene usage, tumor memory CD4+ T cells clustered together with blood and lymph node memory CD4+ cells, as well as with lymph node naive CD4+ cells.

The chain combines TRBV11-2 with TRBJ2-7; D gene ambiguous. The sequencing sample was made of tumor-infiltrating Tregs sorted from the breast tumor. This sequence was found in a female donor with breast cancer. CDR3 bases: TGTGCCAGCAGCCACCCCCTAAACGAGCAGTACTTC. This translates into CASSHPLNEQYF.